This TCR beta chain was recorded in a study of T cells in Graves' hyperthyroidism and ophthalmopathy. Template material for amplifying TCR beta CDR3 regions consisted of RNA transcripts. RT-PCR in the first round (using the HTBI primer set) targeted the TCR CDR3. From the multiplex PCR reads, TCRdb called clonotypes with MiXCR, one entry per CDR3 protein. Of 450,000 to 700,000 distinct CDR3 sequences in the sample, roughly 50% are singletons; the top ten hold roughly 19%. V lost 5 bases and J lost 2; bases outside the gene matches: 5. This CDR3 has 15 residues. Per the germline V gene, CDR1 is MGHRA and CDR2 is YSYEKL. This clonotype was seen ten or more times.

The sample consisted of peripheral blood or thyroid tissue (not recorded which). The clonotype was recovered from an adult woman with Graves' disease, either hyperthyroidism or ophthalmopathy (not recorded which). This chain links TRBV4-1 with TRBJ1-4; TRBD1 aligns across 7 bases. The CDR3 DNA is TGCGCCAGCAGCGTCCTAGGGGGCACTAATGAAAAACTGTTTTTT. Residues: CASSVLGGTNEKLFF.